The present T cell receptor (beta chain) was sequenced within a study of response to subunit inactivated influenza vaccine. TCRdb analysed the RT-PCR reads with MiXCR anew, one entry per CDR3 protein. Here the sample spans under 850,000 distinct CDR3 sequences, 18% being singletons. The V gene's germline CDR1 is SGHRS and CDR2 YFSETQ. The CDR3 extends over 15 amino acids. V was trimmed by 0 bases and J by 0 bases, leaving 9 bases between them. The material was PBMCs from blood, obtained more than 4 days after vaccination. The genes are TRBV5-1 and TRBJ1-2; possible D gene TRBD1, 6 bases. The TCR sequence derives from a man aged 45-65 years who received an inactivated influenza vaccine. The CDR3 DNA reads TGCGCCAGCAGCTTGGGGGGGCGATCTAACTATGGCTACACCTTC. Translating it yields CASSLGGRSNYGYTF.